Each of the 27 T cell receptor beta chains below was sequenced from the same sample in a study of CD8+ T cells in alopecia areata (dated by TCRdb to the late 2010s). The library was prepared using the immunoSEQ multiplex PCR assay. RNA was extracted from all samples and reverse transcribed into cDNA as template for TCR sequencing. In TCRdb, the immuneACCESS table is reduced to in-frame sequences with V and J assigned. These tables do not hold every clone; where another copy was compared, an unresolved V gene accounts for under half, and the others remain unexplained. In all, the sample holds 150,000 to 200,000 clones, and roughly 50% of those were seen once. 16% of the sample rests with the top ten. The sample's treatment or condition label is to be understood as: oral pan-JAK inhibitor, 5-10 mg twice daily. The material was CD4+ T cells sorted from blood, obtained at roughly week 58, from a patient treated with tofacitinib. The receptors originated from a human donor with alopecia areata.

The chain recombines TRBV5-6 with TRBJ2-1; TRBD1 matches at 8 bases. CDR1 SGHDT and CDR2 YYEEEE come from the germline V gene. The CDR3 sequence is 14 residues long. J was trimmed by 6 bases and V by 1 base; bases with no gene match: 3. CDR3 sequence reads: CASSLTTGGNEQFF. As DNA, the CDR3 is TGTGCCAGCAGCTTGACCACAGGGGGCAATGAGCAGTTCTTC.

V gene TRBV18 combines with J gene TRBJ1-1; 8 nucleotides align to TRBD1. The CDR3 totals 14 residues. CDR1 and CDR2 from the germline V gene are KGHSH and LQKENI. V lost 8 bases and J lost 3; bases outside the gene matches: 8. The chain's CDR3 is CASADRVADTEAFF. DNA of the CDR3: TGTGCCAGCGCGGACAGGGTTGCTGACACTGAAGCTTTCTTT.

This chain connects TRBV2 to TRBJ2-5; the match to TRBD1 covers 8 bases. The germline CDR1 and CDR2 sequences are SNHLY and FYNNEI. This CDR3 spans 15 amino acids. The V and J ends lost 6 bases and 2 bases, in that order; junction bases with no gene match: 8. The CDR3 spells CASSPGTGLQETQYF. CDR3 coding DNA: TGTGCCAGCAGCCCCGGGACAGGCTTACAAGAGACCCAGTACTTC.

V and J are TRBV18 and TRBJ2-7, with D unclear. Germline V CDR1 and CDR2: KGHSH, LQKENI. The V and J ends lost 3 bases and 0 bases respectively, with 12 bases between them. The CDR3 runs 15 residues. In DNA form, the CDR3 reads TGTGCCAGCTCACCTCTGACGACTGTCTCCTACGAGCAGTACTTC. As protein: CASSPLTTVSYEQYF.

V usage is TRBV29-1 and J usage is TRBJ2-1; tentative D call: TRBD2 (6 bases). V lost 6 bases and J lost 6, with 24 bases in between. Germline V gene lookup returns CDR1 SQVTM and CDR2 ANQGSEA. The CDR3 runs 16 residues. The CDR3 loop reads CSVPSIYPGSGNEQFF. In DNA, the CDR3 is TGCAGCGTCCCAAGTATCTATCCCGGGAGTGGCAATGAGCAGTTCTTC.

This clone has just a few counts. The chain uses TRBV23-1 and TRBJ1-6; 8 nucleotides agree with TRBD1. TRBV23-1 belongs to the ORF category, with a function that is uncertain. The V segment lost 7 bases and the J segment 10 bases; nucleotides outside the gene matches: 12. The CDR3 totals 15 residues. CDR3 sequence: CASTTDRVERSPLHF. The CDR3, as DNA: TGCGCCAGCACCACGGACAGGGTTGAGCGGTCACCCCTCCACTTT.

V and J are TRBV6-5 and TRBJ2-3; the D is unclear. This CDR3 contains 14 residues. Germline values: CDR1 MNHEY, CDR2 SVGAGI. Trimming took 6 bases from V and 2 from J, leaving 12 bases between them. The CDR3 loop is CASSYRRTTDTQYF. CDR3 coding DNA: TGTGCCAGCAGCTACCGCCGCACCACAGATACGCAGTATTTT.

The DNA for the CDR3 is TGCGCCAGCAGCTTTTATGGGGCAGGCACTGAAGCTTTCTTT. It translates to CASSFYGAGTEAFF. The chain uses TRBV5-1 and TRBJ1-1; possibly TRBD1 for D (5 bases). The CDR3 totals 14 residues. V lost 2 bases and J lost 4, with 12 bases in between. Germline CDR1 is SGHRS and CDR2 is YFSETQ.

This clone was seen more than once but under ten times. The chain is built from TRBV7-9 and TRBJ2-2; D not resolved. The CDR3 has 15 residues. V lost 0 bases and J 2 bases, leaving 7 bases between the germline ends. CDR1 and CDR2 from the germline V gene are SEHNR and FQNEAQ (reference sequence). Written as DNA, the CDR3 is TGTGCCAGCAGCTTAGCCTTCGGTAACACCGGGGAGCTGTTTTTT. Protein sequence: CASSLAFGNTGELFF.

This sequence joins TRBV12-2 and TRBJ2-1. TRBV12-2 is marked as a pseudogene. The CDR3 has 13 residues. The CDR3 region has the DNA TGTGCAAGTCGCCCCCCGCGGACGAATGAGCAGTTCTTC. It is translated as CASRPPRTNEQFF.

This clone has a handful of counts. The genes are TRBV11-2 and TRBJ1-1; TRBD1 matches 9 bases. The CDR3 is made up of 14 amino acids. J was trimmed by 2 bases and V by 5 bases; bases with no gene match: 3. Germline-derived CDR1 and CDR2 are SGHAT and FQNNGV. The CDR3 loop reads CASSPGQGNTEAFF. The CDR3 bases are TGTGCCAGCAGCCCGGGACAGGGAAACACTGAAGCTTTCTTT. Filled out from reference TRBV11-2 and TRBJ1-1, the complete variable domain reads EAGVAQSPRYKIIEKRQSVAFWCNPISGHATLYWYQQILGQGPKLLIQFQNNGVVDDSQLPKDRFSAERLKGVDSTLKIQPAKLEDSAVYLCASSPGQGNTEAFFGQGTRLTVV.

The chain couples TRBV2 to TRBJ2-1; tentatively, D is TRBD1 (5 bases). CDR1 and CDR2 (germline): SNHLY, FYNNEI. This CDR3 comprises 15 residues. V lost 8 bases, J lost 4 bases, and 18 bases lay in between. The CDR3 reads CASGRGGVRYNEQFF. The CDR3 DNA is TGTGCCAGCGGAAGGGGTGGGGTTCGATACAATGAGCAGTTCTTC.

This clone was seen a handful of times. The V gene is TRBV28, the J gene TRBJ1-2; D gene ambiguous. This CDR3 has 10 amino acids. Germline CDR1 and CDR2: MDHEN and SYDVKM. V was cut by 7 bases and J by 8 bases, with 8 bases left in between. CDR3 sequence: CASKAVGYTF. The CDR3 DNA is TGTGCCAGCAAAGCTGTCGGCTACACCTTC.

In its sample, this clone was seen once. V gene TRBV4-1 combines with J gene TRBJ2-3; 10 bases align to TRBD2. In germline, CDR1 is MGHRA, CDR2 YSYEKL. V trimming: 5 bases; J trimming: 2 bases; junction bases outside the gene matches: 10. This CDR3 comprises 17 residues. The CDR3 loop reads CASSKSGGAIFTDTQYF. The CDR3, as DNA: TGCGCCAGCAGCAAGAGCGGGGGGGCAATATTCACAGATACGCAGTATTTT.

The gene calls are TRBV12-5 and TRBJ1-1; tentative D call: TRBD1 (6 bases). Germline V gene sequence: CDR1 LGHNT, CDR2 FRNRAP. The CDR3 runs 13 residues. Trimming shortened V by 5 bases and J by 11 bases, and 18 bases separated the two germline ends. CDR3 sequence (DNA): TGTGCTAGTGGTCCCTCGGGGGCGGTGCGGGCTTTCTTT. It yields the protein CASGPSGAVRAFF.

This clone was observed a few times. The chain is built from TRBV14 and TRBJ1-6; 7 nucleotides agree with TRBD1. V gave up 3 bases and J gave up 7 bases; unmatched junction bases: 12. CDR1 is SGHDN and CDR2 is FVKESK in the germline V gene. The CDR3 covers 17 residues. In DNA, the CDR3 is TGTGCCAGCAGCCAGTCAACAGGGGCCTTGGTAAATTCACCCCTCCACTTT. Its translation is CASSQSTGALVNSPLHF.

This sequence joins TRBV30 and TRBJ1-5; D is perhaps TRBD1 (5 bases). V was cut by 3 bases and J by 3 bases, with 9 bases left in between. Germline V CDR1 and CDR2: GTSNPN, SVGIG (reference sequence). This CDR3 is built from 13 residues. Here the CDR3 DNA reads TGTGCCTGGAGCCCGGACATCAATCAGCCCCAGCATTTT. Its translation is CAWSPDINQPQHF.

This clone occurred a few times. The rearrangement joins TRBV7-2 to TRBJ2-5; the match to TRBD2 covers 9 bases. Germline lookup yields CDR1 SGHTA and CDR2 FQGNSA. The CDR3 has 16 amino acids. V was pared by 4 bases and J by 4 bases, with 10 bases of the junction left unmatched. The CDR3 nucleotides are TGTGCCAGCAGCTCGTCGACTAGCGGAGGGACAGAGACCCAGTACTTC. Encoded protein: CASSSSTSGGTETQYF.

The chain uses TRBV4-1 and TRBJ2-5; perhaps TRBD1 as D (6 bases). Germline V gives CDR1 MGHRA, CDR2 YSYEKL. The V end lost 0 bases, the J end lost 5 bases, and 16 bases lay between the germline ends. The CDR3 extends over 16 amino acids. Here the CDR3 DNA reads TGCGCCAGCAGCCAAGAGGGGGCTGGGGTCGCGGAGACCCAGTACTTC. Its translation is CASSQEGAGVAETQYF.

There are a few counts of this clone. The chain joins TRBV6-5 to TRBJ2-7, with D perhaps matching TRBD1 (6 bases). CDR3 length: 13 residues. Germline V gene lookup returns CDR1 MNHEY and CDR2 SVGAGI. Trimming removed 6 bases at V and 6 bases at J, with 15 bases between. The CDR3 loop is CASRPTGFGEQYF. The CDR3 DNA reads TGTGCCAGCAGGCCAACAGGGTTTGGCGAGCAGTACTTC.

This chain connects TRBV30 to TRBJ1-5; possibly TRBD1 for D (5 bases). V lost 2 bases to trimming and J lost 3 bases, with 14 bases between them. The CDR3 is 15 residues long. The V gene's germline CDR1 is GTSNPN and CDR2 SVGIG (reference sequence). The CDR3 coding sequence is TGTGCCTGGAGTTCGTCCACAGGATACAATCAGCCCCAGCATTTT. This translates into CAWSSSTGYNQPQHF.

This chain links TRBV7-8 with TRBJ2-3; D remains ambiguous. V lost 5 bases and J 2 bases, leaving 17 bases between the germline ends. The CDR3 consists of 16 residues. The germline V gene has CDR1 SGHVS and CDR2 FQNEAQ. Here the CDR3 DNA reads TGTGCCAGCAGCCCGGCCCCCCTCCGAAACACAGATACGCAGTATTTT. Protein: CASSPAPLRNTDTQYF.

The V gene is TRBV2, the J gene TRBJ2-5; TRBD1 agrees at 9 bases. The germline V gene encodes CDR1 SNHLY and CDR2 FYNNEI. CDR3 length: 14 amino acids. The ends lost 6 bases at V and 2 bases at J; junction bases unmatched: 4. CDR3 in DNA: TGTGCCAGCAGGGATGGGACAGGGCAAGAGACCCAGTACTTC. As protein: CASRDGTGQETQYF.

This clone was detected only a few times. V usage is TRBV7-9 and J usage is TRBJ2-1; D remains ambiguous. V gave up 1 base and J gave up 4 bases, with 11 bases separating them. Germline CDR1 SEHNR, CDR2 FQNEAQ (reference sequence). The CDR3 runs to 15 residues. CDR3 bases: TGTGCCAGCAGCTTAGTCGCAGGAGTTTACAATGAGCAGTTCTTC. This gives the protein CASSLVAGVYNEQFF.

The chain carries TRBV6-1 and TRBJ1-5; D is possibly TRBD1 (6 bases). Trimming shortened V by 5 bases and J by 2 bases, and 16 bases separated the two germline ends. Per the germline V gene, CDR1 is MNHNS and CDR2 is SASEGT. This CDR3 is 16 amino acids long. For the CDR3, the DNA is TGTGCCAGCAGTCAAGGGGGACGGCTGCGCAATCAGCCCCAGCATTTT. Its translation: CASSQGGRLRNQPQHF.

On this clone: Other nucleotide sequences in the sample specify the same CDR3. The chain employs TRBV30 and TRBJ1-2, with TRBD1 as a possible D gene (5 bases). CDR3 length equals 12 residues. Germline CDR1 GTSNPN, CDR2 SVGIG (reference sequence). Trimming took off 4 bases at V and 6 bases at J, with 12 bases between the two ends. The CDR3 DNA reads as TGTGCCTGGATCCGGGGGGAGAATGGCTACACCTTC. Amino acids: CAWIRGENGYTF.

CDR3 protein: CAWRDRDRGLVGYTF. The CDR3 DNA reads TGTGCCTGGAGAGACCGGGACAGGGGGCTCGTCGGCTACACCTTC. This rearrangement joins TRBV30 to TRBJ1-2, with 12 bases matching TRBD1. Trimming cost V 3 bases and J 8 bases; bases outside gene matches: 10. Germline loops: CDR1 GTSNPN, CDR2 SVGIG (reference sequence). The CDR3 sequence is 15 residues long. The whole variable domain, remainder taken from reference TRBV30 and TRBJ1-2, is SQTIHQWPATLVQPVGSPLSLECTVEGTSNPNLYWYRQAAGRGLQLLFYSVGIGQISSEVPQNLSASRPQDRQFILSSKKLLLSDSGFYLCAWRDRDRGLVGYTFGSGTRLTVV.